This T cell receptor (beta chain) appears in the sequencing data of a study of tumor-infiltrating lymphocytes in localized non-small cell lung cancer. In the study overall: Tumor tissue and non-adjacent uninvolved lung came from each patient.

Study-wide results and caveats: Not all patients were TCR sequenced, owing to tissue quantity.

With regard to this clone: Its cognate antigen is unknown.

Germline-derived CDR1 and CDR2 are SGHRS and YFSETQ. V shed 4 bases and J 2 bases; nucleotides not matched to a gene: 13. The CDR3 has 17 residues. Using immunoSEQ multiplex PCR, the repertoire was profiled, and TCRdb retains in-frame clones only, with some absent. This table holds under 20,000 clones, approximately 70% found once. V gene TRBV5-1 combines with J gene TRBJ1-1, with 8 bases lining up with TRBD1. Sequenced material: lung tumor tissue. This TCR was sampled from a human donor with non-small cell lung cancer. The CDR3 bases are TGCGCCAGCAGCCTTTGGACAGGGAGGAATTTAAACACTGAAGCTTTCTTT. It yields the protein CASSLWTGRNLNTEAFF. The variable domain in full, completed from reference TRBV5-1 and TRBJ1-1, reads KAGVTQTPRYLIKTRGQQVTLSCSPISGHRSVSWYQQTPGQGLQFLFEYFSETQRNKGNFPGRFSGRQFSNSRSEMNVSTLELGDSALYLCASSLWTGRNLNTEAFFGQGTRLTVV.